The 21 T cell receptor beta chains below all came from one sample that was sequenced in a study of T-cell memory formation after mild COVID-19. TCRdb re-called the 5' RACE reads through MiXCR, storing one row per CDR3 protein. The repertoire holds hundreds of thousands of distinct CDR3 sequences, with about 20% as singletons. The sequenced sample consisted of PBMCs or a T cell subset sorted from them (not recorded which). These receptor sequences come from an adult woman who had mild COVID-19 (a few samples of this study predate the infection). Cell type and time point are not known.

This clonotype was counted between two and nine times. This rearrangement joins TRBV7-9 to TRBJ2-5; D is tentatively TRBD1 or TRBD2 (5 bases each). Germline CDR1 SEHNR, CDR2 FQNEAQ (reference sequence). V lost 4 bases, J lost 4 bases, and 16 bases lay in between. The CDR3 is 15 residues long. The CDR3 bases are TGTGCCAGCAGCTCAAGGGGCGGAGAGGGAGAGACCCAGTACTTC. It is translated as CASSSRGGEGETQYF.

The rearrangement joins TRBV5-1 to TRBJ2-1, with 9 bases that match TRBD2. Germline-derived CDR1 and CDR2 are SGHRS and YFSETQ. This CDR3 has 16 amino acids. The junction had 10 bases not matched to a gene; V was cut back by 7 bases and J by 2 bases. As DNA, the CDR3 is TGCGCCAGCCGACAAGCGGGGGGCGGACCCTACAATGAGCAGTTCTTC. Protein product: CASRQAGGGPYNEQFF.

V and J are TRBV11-2 and TRBJ1-2; TRBD1 agrees at 7 bases. Trimming cost V 0 bases and J 4 bases; bases outside gene matches: 5. The germline V gene encodes CDR1 SGHAT and CDR2 FQNNGV. The length of the CDR3 is 15 residues. CDR3 nucleotides: TGTGCCAGCAGCTTAGACCCGGGGACAGCCTATGGCTACACCTTC. Protein product: CASSLDPGTAYGYTF.

This chain uses TRBV5-1 with TRBJ2-2; TRBD1 agrees at 8 bases. V lost 4 bases and J lost 0; bases outside the gene matches: 8. There are 17 residues in the CDR3. CDR1 and CDR2 from the germline V gene are SGHRS and YFSETQ. The chain's CDR3 is CASSVPGGRANTGELFF. The CDR3 coding sequence is TGCGCCAGCAGCGTCCCAGGGGGCAGGGCGAACACCGGGGAGCTGTTTTTT. The variable domain in full, completed from reference TRBV5-1 and TRBJ2-2, reads KAGVTQTPRYLIKTRGQQVTLSCSPISGHRSVSWYQQTPGQGLQFLFEYFSETQRNKGNFPGRFSGRQFSNSRSEMNVSTLELGDSALYLCASSVPGGRANTGELFFGEGSRLTVL.

There are a few counts of this clonotype. CDR3 DNA sequence: TGCGCCAGCAGCCAGAGGCTTGGCGCGGGAGTGAGTGATACGCAGTATTTT. Translated: CASSQRLGAGVSDTQYF. The rearrangement uses TRBV4-3 and TRBJ2-3; 7 nucleotides match TRBD2. Trimming removed 3 bases from V and 6 bases from J; junction bases left unmatched: 15. The CDR3 has 17 amino acids. CDR1 is LGHNA, CDR2 YSLEER, per germline.

The chain combines TRBV4-1 with TRBJ2-5, with D possibly being TRBD2 (7 bases). V lost 2 bases, J lost 2 bases, and 15 bases lay in between. This CDR3 has 16 amino acids. Germline assignment: CDR1 MGHRA and CDR2 YSYEKL. CDR3 bases: TGCGCCAGCAGCCAAATCCGAAGGGGGGGGCAAGAGACCCAGTACTTC. Translated, it gives CASSQIRRGGQETQYF.

This clonotype was counted between two and nine times. The rearrangement joins TRBV7-2 to TRBJ1-1; D is uncertain. Trimming shortened V by 9 bases and J by 4 bases, and 15 bases separated the two germline ends. Germline V gives CDR1 SGHTA, CDR2 FQGNSA. CDR3 length: 13 residues. DNA of the CDR3: TGTGCCAGTCTAGGTTCATCAAGCACTGAAGCTTTCTTT. It is translated as CASLGSSSTEAFF.

This clonotype has only one observation. This chain links TRBV7-3 with TRBJ2-7, with 7 positions matching TRBD2. CDR3 size: 16 residues. The V segment lost 2 bases and the J segment 7 bases; nucleotides outside the gene matches: 14. Germline CDR1 SGHTA, CDR2 FQGTGA. The DNA of the CDR3 is TGTGCCAGCAGCTTACGGGGACTATCGGTTTCGTCGGAGCAGTACTTC. It translates to CASSLRGLSVSSEQYF.

The chain has TRBV20-1 and TRBJ2-7; TRBD2 matches at 11 bases. The CDR3 runs 15 residues. Unmatched junction bases numbered 7, after V lost 6 bases and J lost 0 bases. In germline, CDR1 is DFQATT, CDR2 SNEGSKA (reference sequence). CDR3 in DNA: TGCAGTGCCCCAGATACTAGCGGGAGCTCCTACGAGCAGTACTTC. This translates into CSAPDTSGSSYEQYF.

This clonotype was found a few times. The chain recombines TRBV2 with TRBJ2-1; D remains unclear. Per germline, CDR1 SNHLY and CDR2 FYNNEI. Trimming took 4 bases from V and 0 from J, leaving 10 bases between them. CDR3 length: 15 residues. CDR3 sequence (DNA): TGTGCCAGCAGTGCGGAAGGTAGCTCCTACAATGAGCAGTTCTTC. It translates to CASSAEGSSYNEQFF.

CDR3 sequence (DNA): TGTGCCAGCAGCGCCTTGGATGTGGGCACAGATACGCAGTATTTT. Translating gives CASSALDVGTDTQYF. V and J are TRBV7-6 and TRBJ2-3, with D uncertain. From germline, CDR1 is SGHVS and CDR2 FNYEAQ. Trimming took 5 bases from V and 1 from J, leaving 13 bases between them. The CDR3 sequence is 15 residues long.

The chain combines TRBV7-2 with TRBJ2-7; 11 bases are a match to TRBD2. Germline V gene data show CDR1 as SGHTA and CDR2 as FQGNSA. The CDR3 has 17 amino acids. With V trimmed by 4 bases and J by 0 bases, 8 bases remained unmatched. CDR3 sequence (DNA): TGTGCCAGCAGCTCAACCCCCCTAGCGGGAGGCTCCTACGAGCAGTACTTC. Its translation: CASSSTPLAGGSYEQYF.

This clonotype has just a few counts. This sequence joins TRBV7-2 and TRBJ2-7; D not resolved. The CDR3 loop spans 14 amino acids. V was trimmed by 1 base and J by 2 bases, leaving 9 bases between them. Germline CDR1 is SGHTA and CDR2 is FQGNSA. CDR3 in amino acids: CASSLEGRTYEQYF. The CDR3 coding sequence is TGTGCCAGCAGCTTAGAGGGCCGTACCTACGAGCAGTACTTC.

The table lists this clonotype with a few counts. This rearrangement joins TRBV29-1 to TRBJ2-6; a possible D gene is TRBD2 (5 bases). This CDR3 has 16 residues. V lost 4 bases and J 3 bases, leaving 16 bases between the germline ends. Germline V gene sequence: CDR1 SQVTM, CDR2 ANQGSEA. The CDR3 sequence: CSVGMRVRIGANVLTF. In DNA form, the CDR3 reads TGCAGCGTTGGGATGAGGGTAAGGATTGGGGCCAACGTCCTGACTTTC.

This clonotype was detected only a few times. CDR3 bases: TGTGCCAGCAGTGGACAGGGACACCAAGAGACCCAGTACTTC. Protein product: CASSGQGHQETQYF. This chain connects TRBV25-1 to TRBJ2-5, with TRBD1 matching over 7 bases. There are 14 residues in the CDR3. Germline CDR1 MGHDK, CDR2 SYGVNS. The J segment lost 0 bases and the V segment lost 4 bases, leaving 2 bases of the junction unmatched. The full variable domain, rest sourced from reference TRBV25-1 and TRBJ2-5, is EADIYQTPRYLVIGTGKKITLECSQTMGHDKMYWYQQDPGMELHLIHYSYGVNSTEKGDLSSESTVSRIRTEHFPLTLESARPSHTSQYLCASSGQGHQETQYFGPGTRLLVL.

This clonotype was counted between two and nine times. The chain couples TRBV5-4 to TRBJ2-1, with TRBD1 matching over 10 bases. After removal of 4 bases from V and 5 bases from J, the junction contained 6 bases not matched to a gene. The CDR3 covers 15 residues. Germline values: CDR1 SGHNT, CDR2 YYREEE (reference sequence). The CDR3 sequence: CASSPRDRGHNEQFF. The CDR3 nucleotides read TGTGCCAGCAGCCCCCGGGACAGGGGACACAATGAGCAGTTCTTC.

The chain joins TRBV2 to TRBJ1-1, with D maybe TRBD1 (5 bases). Deletions cut 9 bases from V and 3 bases from J, with 14 bases between. Germline V gives CDR1 SNHLY, CDR2 FYNNEI. CDR3 length equals 13 residues. The CDR3 spells CARGEEDDTEAFF. In DNA form, the CDR3 reads TGTGCCAGGGGGGAGGAGGACGACACTGAAGCTTTCTTT. Filled out from reference TRBV2 and TRBJ1-1, the complete variable domain reads EPEVTQTPSHQVTQMGQEVILRCVPISNHLYFYWYRQILGQKVEFLVSFYNNEISEKSEIFDDQFSVERPDGSNFTLKIRSTKLEDSAMYFCARGEEDDTEAFFGQGTRLTVV.

This chain joins TRBV7-2 and TRBJ1-5; the D is unclear. V was cut by 0 bases and J by 3 bases, with 6 bases left in between. Germline CDR1 and CDR2: SGHTA and FQGNSA. This CDR3 contains 14 residues. The chain's CDR3 is CASSLAKDNQPQHF. The CDR3 DNA follows: TGTGCCAGCAGCTTAGCGAAGGACAATCAGCCCCAGCATTTT.

This clonotype appeared many times. This rearrangement joins TRBV5-1 to TRBJ2-7; 8 bases agree with TRBD1. Per the germline V gene, CDR1 is SGHRS and CDR2 is YFSETQ. The CDR3 spans 12 residues. Unmatched junction bases numbered 3, after V lost 4 bases and J lost 6 bases. This CDR3 is CASSGDRGEQYF. The DNA for the CDR3 is TGCGCCAGCAGCGGAGACAGGGGCGAGCAGTACTTC.

This clonotype was seen more than once but under ten times. This rearrangement joins TRBV13 to TRBJ1-6; D ambiguous. V dropped 0 bases and J dropped 7 bases, with 10 bases sitting between them. This CDR3 comprises 15 residues. Germline CDR1 is PRHDT and CDR2 is FYEKMQ (reference sequence). CDR3 DNA: TGTGCCAGCAGCTTAGGGTCAGGAGTAAATTCACCCCTCCACTTT. Protein sequence: CASSLGSGVNSPLHF.

In this sample, this clonotype turned up a few times. V gene TRBV7-2 combines with J gene TRBJ1-2; 8 bases are shared with TRBD1. V lost 3 bases and J lost 7; bases outside the gene matches: 1. This CDR3 comprises 12 residues. The V gene's germline CDR1 is SGHTA and CDR2 FQGNSA. The CDR3 loop is CASSFDRGGYTF. The CDR3 DNA follows: TGTGCCAGCAGCTTCGACAGGGGTGGCTACACCTTC.